The 3 T cell receptor beta chains listed next were all sequenced from one sample in a study of T cell responses to AZD1222 COVID-19 vaccine (dated by TCRdb to the early 2020s). Reading the label with the study, this specimen's time point is: baseline before first vaccination. The library was built by means of the immunoSEQ multiplex PCR assay. As stored in TCRdb, this immuneACCESS dataset retains in-frame rearrangements with V and J assigned. A fraction of the clones does not appear; measured against another copy, unresolved V genes explain less than half of the discrepancy, and the remainder lacks a known reason. The sample includes some 120,000 clones, with roughly 92% observed a single time. The top ten clones comprise roughly 0.87% of the sample. The source material was peripheral blood, sampled on day 0 of AZD1222 vaccination. The source of these receptors is an adult in good health.

This clone occurred once. This chain uses TRBV5-1 with TRBJ2-7; 10 bases line up with TRBD1. The germline V gene encodes CDR1 SGHRS and CDR2 YFSETQ. J gave up 0 bases and V 0 bases, and 9 bases lay outside the gene matches. The CDR3 runs to 18 residues. The CDR3 sequence is CASSLGPGTGALSYEQYF. Written as DNA, the CDR3 is TGCGCCAGCAGCTTGGGTCCGGGGACAGGGGCGCTCTCCTACGAGCAGTACTTC.

This chain connects TRBV6-1 to TRBJ1-1, with TRBD1 as a possible D gene (6 bases). Germline loops: CDR1 MNHNS, CDR2 SASEGT. There are 16 residues in the CDR3. V was clipped by 2 bases and J by 1 base, with 14 bases between them. The CDR3 nucleotides read TGTGCCAGCAGTGAACTCCCGGGACACCAGAACACTGAAGCTTTCTTT. This gives the protein CASSELPGHQNTEAFF.

The chain uses TRBV27 and TRBJ1-2, with 9 bases lining up with TRBD1. Germline V gives CDR1 MNHEY, CDR2 SMNVEV (reference sequence). This CDR3 is built from 19 residues. V trimming: 5 bases; J trimming: 2 bases; junction bases outside the gene matches: 18. Here the CDR3 reads CASSPLSGTGSGINYGYTF. The CDR3 bases are TGTGCCAGCAGTCCCCTCTCTGGGACAGGGAGTGGTATCAACTATGGCTACACCTTC.